This T cell receptor (beta chain) was sequenced in a study of blood T cell repertoires in COVID-19. Study in general: Whether acute or convalescent, the COVID-19 samples came from the United States, Italy and Spain.

Per the authors' pipeline: Reference gene primer amplification gave nucleated cell count estimates. Measured with immunoSEQ multiplex PCR; TCRdb has only the in-frame clones, and not every one. The V and J calls and clone size were taken over from that table, and D and trimming were inferred from the DNA. The sample carries tens of thousands of clones, roughly four fifths recorded once. The V gene end was trimmed by 3 bases and the J gene end by 4 bases; junction bases not matched to a gene: 8. Looked up from germline, CDR1 is LGHDT and CDR2 is YNNKEL (reference sequence). The CDR3 loop spans 15 amino acids.

This clonotype was obtained from a woman in her sixties or seventies with acute or convalescent COVID-19. This chain joins TRBV3-1 (or the pseudogene TRBV3-2) and TRBJ2-7; TRBD2 aligns across 8 bases. The sample taken for sequencing was peripheral blood. CDR3 residues: CASSHGTSGRYEQYF. The CDR3 DNA sequence: TGTGCCAGCAGCCACGGGACTAGTGGACGGTACGAGCAGTACTTC.